This TCR beta chain stems from a study of blood T cell repertoires in COVID-19. Study overall: PBMCs, B-cell-depleted T cells, or T cells were the source of the cDNA or gDNA that made up the material.

The age range of participants was about 18 to 89 years, with residence in fewer than 25 US areas. Membership in each cohort depended on participant-reported clinical history. In germline, CDR1 is KGHSH, CDR2 LQKENI. The V end was cut by 2 bases, the J end by 2 bases, with 16 bases between. The CDR3 length is 18 residues. How the authors handled the data: Estimated nucleated cell counts came from reference gene primer amplification. The data were produced by immunoSEQ multiplex PCR, yet TCRdb's version contains in-frame clones alone and is incomplete. The D gene and trimming were derived from the DNA, and the V and J assignments and clone size from that table. Of about 320,000 clones listed, around 85% are singletons.

The V call is TRBV18, the J call TRBJ2-6, with D perhaps matching TRBD2 (5 bases). This clonotype was obtained from a woman in her thirties who had been exposed to COVID-19. Specimen: PBMCs or T cells enriched from blood (not recorded which). CDR3 region: CASSPSDLPQAGANVLTF. The CDR3 nucleotides are TGTGCCAGCTCACCATCGGACTTGCCGCAGGCTGGGGCCAACGTCCTGACTTTC.